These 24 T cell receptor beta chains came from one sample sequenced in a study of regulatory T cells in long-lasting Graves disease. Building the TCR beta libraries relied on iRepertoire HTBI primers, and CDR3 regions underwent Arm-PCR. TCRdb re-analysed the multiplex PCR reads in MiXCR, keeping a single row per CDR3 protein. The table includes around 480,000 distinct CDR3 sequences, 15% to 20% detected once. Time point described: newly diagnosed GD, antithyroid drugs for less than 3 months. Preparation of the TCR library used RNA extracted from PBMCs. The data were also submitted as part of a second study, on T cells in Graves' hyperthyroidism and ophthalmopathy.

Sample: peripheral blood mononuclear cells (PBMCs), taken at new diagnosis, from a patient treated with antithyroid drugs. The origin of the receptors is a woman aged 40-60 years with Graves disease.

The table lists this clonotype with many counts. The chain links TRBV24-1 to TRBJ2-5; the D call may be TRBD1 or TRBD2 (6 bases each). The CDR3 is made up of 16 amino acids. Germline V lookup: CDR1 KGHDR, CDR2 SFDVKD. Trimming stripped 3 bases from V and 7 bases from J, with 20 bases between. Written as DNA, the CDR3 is TGTGCCACCAGTGATCCTACAGGTTGGGGGGCTGGGACCCAGTACTTC. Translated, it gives CATSDPTGWGAGTQYF.

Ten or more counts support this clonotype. The CDR3 DNA is TGTGCCAGCAGCTTGGAGTTGGCAGGGCCTTGGATGAACACTGAAGCTTTCTTT. Translation: CASSLELAGPWMNTEAFF. The J gene is TRBJ1-1, the V gene TRBV5-5, with D tentatively TRBD1 (5 bases). The length of the CDR3 is 18 residues. V was shortened by 0 bases and J by 0 bases, with 18 bases between the two germline ends. Germline assignment: CDR1 SGHKS and CDR2 YYEKEE (reference sequence).

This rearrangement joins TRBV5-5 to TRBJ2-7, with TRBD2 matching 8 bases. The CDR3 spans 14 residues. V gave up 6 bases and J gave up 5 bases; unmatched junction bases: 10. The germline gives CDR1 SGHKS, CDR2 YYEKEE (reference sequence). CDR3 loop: CASKRRGDRNEQYF. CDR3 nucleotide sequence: TGTGCCAGCAAACGGCGGGGGGATAGGAACGAGCAGTACTTC.

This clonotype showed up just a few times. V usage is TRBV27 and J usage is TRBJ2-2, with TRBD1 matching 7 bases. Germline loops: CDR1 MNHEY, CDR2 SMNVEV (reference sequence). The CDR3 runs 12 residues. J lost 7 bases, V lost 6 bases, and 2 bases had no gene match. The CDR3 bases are TGTGCCAGCAGCAGGGACAGCGGGGAGCTGTTTTTT. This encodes CASSRDSGELFF.

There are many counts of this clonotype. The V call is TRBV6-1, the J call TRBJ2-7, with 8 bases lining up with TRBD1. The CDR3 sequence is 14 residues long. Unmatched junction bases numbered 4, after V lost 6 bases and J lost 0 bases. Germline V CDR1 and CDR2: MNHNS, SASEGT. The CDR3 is CASRGGQGSYEQYF. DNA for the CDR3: TGTGCCAGCAGGGGCGGACAGGGCTCCTACGAGCAGTACTTC.

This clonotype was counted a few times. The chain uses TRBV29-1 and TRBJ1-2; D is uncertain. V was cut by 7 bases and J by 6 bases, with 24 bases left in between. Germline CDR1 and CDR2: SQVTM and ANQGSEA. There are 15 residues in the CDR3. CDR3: CSGGEIGGMGNGYTF. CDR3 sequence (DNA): TGCAGCGGTGGTGAGATCGGCGGGATGGGGAATGGCTACACCTTC.

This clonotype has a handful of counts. This CDR3 reads CASSLAGQISGANVLTF. In DNA, the CDR3 is TGTGCCAGCAGCTTAGCGGGACAAATCTCTGGGGCCAACGTCCTGACTTTC. The gene calls are TRBV11-2 and TRBJ2-6; weak D call: TRBD1 (6 bases). The CDR3 is made up of 17 amino acids. With 1 base removed from V and 0 bases from J, the gap between germline ends came to 10 bases. CDR1 is SGHAT, CDR2 FQNNGV, per germline.

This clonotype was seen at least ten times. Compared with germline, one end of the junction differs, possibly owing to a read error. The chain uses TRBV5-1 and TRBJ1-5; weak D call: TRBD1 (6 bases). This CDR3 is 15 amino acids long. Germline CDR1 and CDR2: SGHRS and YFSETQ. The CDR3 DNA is TGTGCCAGCAGCTTGGGGGCAGTTAGCAATCAGCCCCAGCATTTT. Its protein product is CASSLGAVSNQPQHF.

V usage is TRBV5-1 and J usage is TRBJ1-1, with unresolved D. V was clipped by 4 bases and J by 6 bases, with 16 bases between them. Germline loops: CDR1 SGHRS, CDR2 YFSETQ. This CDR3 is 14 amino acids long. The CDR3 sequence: CASSLHPGGPEAFF. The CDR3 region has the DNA TGCGCCAGCAGCCTACACCCGGGAGGGCCTGAAGCTTTCTTT.

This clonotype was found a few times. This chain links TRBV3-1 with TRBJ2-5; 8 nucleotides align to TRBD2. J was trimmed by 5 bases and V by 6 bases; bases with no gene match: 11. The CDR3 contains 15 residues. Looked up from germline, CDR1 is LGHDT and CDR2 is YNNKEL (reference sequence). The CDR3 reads CASSSGGGPLETQYF. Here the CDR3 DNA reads TGTGCCAGCAGTTCCGGCGGGGGGCCCCTCGAGACCCAGTACTTC.

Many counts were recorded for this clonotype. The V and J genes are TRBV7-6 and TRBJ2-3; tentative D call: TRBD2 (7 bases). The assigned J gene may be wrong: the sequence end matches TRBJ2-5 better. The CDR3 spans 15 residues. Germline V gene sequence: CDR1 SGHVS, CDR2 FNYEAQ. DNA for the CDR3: TGTGCCAGCAGCTTAGCGCGGGGGCCCGCTAGGACCCAGTACTTC. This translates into CASSLARGPARTQYF.

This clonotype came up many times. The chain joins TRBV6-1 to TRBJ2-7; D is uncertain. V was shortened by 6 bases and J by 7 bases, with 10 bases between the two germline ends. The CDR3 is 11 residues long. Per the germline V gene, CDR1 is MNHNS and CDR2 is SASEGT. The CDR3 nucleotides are TGTGCCAGCAGCCAGGCTAGGGAGCAGTACTTC. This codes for CASSQAREQYF.

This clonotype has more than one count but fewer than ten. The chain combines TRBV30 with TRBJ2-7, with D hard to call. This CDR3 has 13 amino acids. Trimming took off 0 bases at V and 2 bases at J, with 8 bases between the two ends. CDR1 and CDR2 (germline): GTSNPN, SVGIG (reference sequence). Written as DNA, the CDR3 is TGTGCCTGGAGTGTAGCAAGCCCCTACGAGCAGTACTTC. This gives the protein CAWSVASPYEQYF.

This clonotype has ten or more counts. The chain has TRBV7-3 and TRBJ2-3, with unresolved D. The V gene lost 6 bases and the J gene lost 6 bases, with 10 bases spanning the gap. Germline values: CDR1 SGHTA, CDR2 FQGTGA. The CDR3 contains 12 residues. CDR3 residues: CASSLVADTQYF. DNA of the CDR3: TGTGCCAGCAGTTTAGTCGCGGATACGCAGTATTTT.

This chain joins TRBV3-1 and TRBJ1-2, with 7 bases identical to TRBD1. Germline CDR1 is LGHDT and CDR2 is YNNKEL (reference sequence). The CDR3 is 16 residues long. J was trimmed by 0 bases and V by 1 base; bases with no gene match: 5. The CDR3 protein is CASSQVRTGANYGYTF. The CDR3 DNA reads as TGTGCCAGCAGCCAAGTCCGGACAGGAGCTAACTATGGCTACACCTTC.

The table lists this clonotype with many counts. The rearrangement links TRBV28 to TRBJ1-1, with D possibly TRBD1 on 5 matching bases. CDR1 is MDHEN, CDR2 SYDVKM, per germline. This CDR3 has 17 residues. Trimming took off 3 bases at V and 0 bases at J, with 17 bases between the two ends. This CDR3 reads CASSLGGFGLVNTEAFF. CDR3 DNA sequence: TGTGCCAGCAGTTTGGGGGGTTTTGGCTTAGTGAACACTGAAGCTTTCTTT.

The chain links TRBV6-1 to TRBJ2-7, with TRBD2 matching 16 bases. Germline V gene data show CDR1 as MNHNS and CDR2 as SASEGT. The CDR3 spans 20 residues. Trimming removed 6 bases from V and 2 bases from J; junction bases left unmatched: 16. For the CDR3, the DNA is TGTGCCAGCAGCTTAGCGGGACTAGCGGGGGGGAAGGACAGGACCTACGAGCAGTACTTC. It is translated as CASSLAGLAGGKDRTYEQYF.

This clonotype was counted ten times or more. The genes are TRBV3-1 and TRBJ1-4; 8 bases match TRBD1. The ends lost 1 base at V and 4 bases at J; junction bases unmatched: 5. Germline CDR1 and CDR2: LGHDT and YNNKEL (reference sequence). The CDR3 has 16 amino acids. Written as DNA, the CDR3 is TGTGCCAGCAGCCAAGGGGGACAGGCGGGTAATGAAAAACTGTTTTTT. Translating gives CASSQGGQAGNEKLFF.

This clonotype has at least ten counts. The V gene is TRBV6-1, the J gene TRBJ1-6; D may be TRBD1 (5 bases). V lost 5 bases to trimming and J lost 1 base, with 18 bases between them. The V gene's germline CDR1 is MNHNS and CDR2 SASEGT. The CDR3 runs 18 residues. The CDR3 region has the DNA TGTGCCAGCAGTCCCCGGAGGCCTAAGGGGTCCTATAATTCACCCCTCCACTTT. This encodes CASSPRRPKGSYNSPLHF.

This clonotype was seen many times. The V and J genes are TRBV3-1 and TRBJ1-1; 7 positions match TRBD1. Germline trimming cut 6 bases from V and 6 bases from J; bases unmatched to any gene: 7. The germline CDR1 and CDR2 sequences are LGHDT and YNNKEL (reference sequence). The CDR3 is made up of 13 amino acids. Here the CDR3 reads CASSRDRVSEAFF. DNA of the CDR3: TGTGCCAGCAGTCGCGACAGGGTGTCTGAAGCTTTCTTT.

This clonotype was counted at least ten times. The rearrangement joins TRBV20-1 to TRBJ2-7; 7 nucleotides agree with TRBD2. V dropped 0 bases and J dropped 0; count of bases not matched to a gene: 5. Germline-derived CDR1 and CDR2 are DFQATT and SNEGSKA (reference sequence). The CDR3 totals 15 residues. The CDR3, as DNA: TGCAGTGCTAGAGATGGGAGCGGGGCCTCCTACGAGCAGTACTTC. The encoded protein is CSARDGSGASYEQYF.

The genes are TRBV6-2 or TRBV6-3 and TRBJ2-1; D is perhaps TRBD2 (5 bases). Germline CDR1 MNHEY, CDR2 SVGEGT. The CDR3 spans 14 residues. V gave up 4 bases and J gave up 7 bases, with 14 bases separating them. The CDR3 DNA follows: TGTGCCAGCAGTTTCTTAGGAGGATGGAATGAGCAGTTCTTC. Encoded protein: CASSFLGGWNEQFF.

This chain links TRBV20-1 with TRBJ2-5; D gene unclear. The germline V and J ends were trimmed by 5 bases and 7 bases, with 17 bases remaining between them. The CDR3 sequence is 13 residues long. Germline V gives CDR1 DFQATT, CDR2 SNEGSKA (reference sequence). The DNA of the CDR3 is TGCAGTGCTCGAACCCTGGTAGCAGGGACCCAGTACTTC. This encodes CSARTLVAGTQYF.

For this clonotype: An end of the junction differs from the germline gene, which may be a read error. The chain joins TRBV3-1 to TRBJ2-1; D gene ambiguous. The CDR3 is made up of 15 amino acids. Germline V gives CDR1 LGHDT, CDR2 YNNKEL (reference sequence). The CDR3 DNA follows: TGTGCCAGCAGCCAAACACTGGACGCAGGCAGTGAGCAGTCCTTC. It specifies CASSQTLDAGSEQSF.